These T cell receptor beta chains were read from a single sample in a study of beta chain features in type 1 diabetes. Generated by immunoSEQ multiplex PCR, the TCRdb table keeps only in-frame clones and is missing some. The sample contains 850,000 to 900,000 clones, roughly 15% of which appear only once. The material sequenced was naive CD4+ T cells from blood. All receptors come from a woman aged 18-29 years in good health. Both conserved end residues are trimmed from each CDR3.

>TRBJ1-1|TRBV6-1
ASSDRGGRNTEAF
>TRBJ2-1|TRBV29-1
SVDRGHEQF
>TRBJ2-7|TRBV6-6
ASSQKSSYEQY
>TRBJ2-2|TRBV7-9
ASSSGLAERNTGELF
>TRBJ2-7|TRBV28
ASSRQFYEQY
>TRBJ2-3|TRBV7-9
ASSLGYAGGPSDTQY
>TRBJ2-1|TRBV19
ASSIAYEQF
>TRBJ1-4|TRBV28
ASRQDSLANEKLF
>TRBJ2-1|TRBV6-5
ASSYHQGTSLDEQF
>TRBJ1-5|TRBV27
ASSSNRGQPQH
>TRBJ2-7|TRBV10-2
ATTLTSGTNIYEQY
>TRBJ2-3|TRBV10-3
AISGVELSADTQY
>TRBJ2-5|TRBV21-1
ASSMVPDEEKETQY
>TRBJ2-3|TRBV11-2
ASSLARHTQY
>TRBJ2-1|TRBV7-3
ASSLTPSGPYNEQF
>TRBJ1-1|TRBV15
ATSSTFGTEAF
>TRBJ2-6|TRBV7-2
ASSATSFLYSGANVLT
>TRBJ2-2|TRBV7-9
ASSQWTAANTGELF
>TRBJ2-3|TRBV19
ASSTDRGNTQY
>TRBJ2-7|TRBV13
ASSRPSVLAGGTGEQY
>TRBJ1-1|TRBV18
ASRLEPGWTEAF
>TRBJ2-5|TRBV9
ASNAVGTRIETQY
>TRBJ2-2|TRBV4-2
ASSPRIAGDTGELF
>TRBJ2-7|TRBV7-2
ASSPRNPGVNYEQY
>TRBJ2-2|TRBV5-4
ASSFGYTGELF
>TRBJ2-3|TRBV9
ASSSGGRTDTQY
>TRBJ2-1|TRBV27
ASSLDPSRRTEQF
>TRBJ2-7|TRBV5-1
ASSLEPGEWNEQY
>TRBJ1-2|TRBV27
ASRPAPAYGYT
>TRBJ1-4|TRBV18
ASSPPPKWDYNEKLF
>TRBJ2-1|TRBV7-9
ASSLAGESSYNEQF
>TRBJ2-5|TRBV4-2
ASSQVDSEETQY
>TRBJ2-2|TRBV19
ASSIVRTSGTGELF
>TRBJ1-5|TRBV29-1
SVKETGLNQPQH